Listed below are T cell receptor beta chains from one sample, sequenced in a study of CD8+ T cells in alopecia areata. The data were produced by immunoSEQ multiplex PCR, yet TCRdb's version contains in-frame clones alone and is incomplete. Among 200,000 to 250,000 clones listed, 50% to 60% were seen once. This specimen consisted of CD4+ T cells sorted from blood, obtained at week 0. The source of these receptors is a human donor with alopecia areata. Both conserved end residues are part of each CDR3. The order of the fields is V gene, CDR3 length, CDR3 protein.

V: TRBV6-1; length: 12; CDR3: CASSDWGYEQYF
V: TRBV9; length: 12; CDR3: CASSVPLGEQYF
V: TRBV2; length: 13; CDR3: CASEPNPAGTQYF
V: TRBV27; length: 15; CDR3: CASRTRQGLTYEQYF
V: TRBV29-1; length: 14; CDR3: CSVGKPPGTDTQYF
V: TRBV30; length: 13; CDR3: CAWSVMNTGELFF
V: TRBV6-5; length: 15; CDR3: CASSSPSKGIYEQYF
V: TRBV29-1; length: 12; CDR3: CSVQGSTDTQYF
V: TRBV23-1; length: 19; CDR3: CASSQSIRTELGNQETQYF
V: TRBV4-1; length: 19; CDR3: CASSQAPKGLAGGLETQYF
V: TRBV30; length: 12; CDR3: CAWRAADYGYTF